The next 30 T cell receptor beta chains were all read from a single sample in a study of CD8 T cells in Susac syndrome. With random hexamers, reverse transcription was performed on about 0.5 to 1 ug of RNA. MiXCR was run by TCRdb on the immunoSEQ multiplex PCR reads, yielding one entry per CDR3 protein. The table includes about 170,000 distinct CDR3 sequences, about 96% detected once. Input material: CD4+ T cells from PBMCs. These receptors all come from a human donor with Susac syndrome.

The J gene is TRBJ1-1, the V gene TRBV19, with a possible D match to TRBD1 (5 bases). The CDR3 extends over 14 amino acids. The V gene's germline CDR1 is LNHDA and CDR2 SQIVND (reference sequence). Trimming stripped 5 bases from V and 3 bases from J, with 13 bases between. The CDR3 loop is CASSSVRGYTEAFF. CDR3 nucleotides: TGTGCCAGTAGTTCCGTTCGGGGGTACACTGAAGCTTTCTTT. Full variable domain (missing parts from reference TRBV19 and TRBJ1-1): DGGITQSPKYLFRKEGQNVTLSCEQNLNHDAMYWYRQDPGQGLRLIYYSQIVNDFQKGDIAEGYSVSREKKESFPLTVTSAQKNPTAFYLCASSSVRGYTEAFFGQGTRLTVV.

In this sample, this clonotype turned up once. The rearrangement joins TRBV29-1 to TRBJ1-2; 9 positions agree with TRBD1. Germline CDR1 reads SQVTM; CDR2 reads ANQGSEA. There are 13 residues in the CDR3. After removal of 4 bases from V and 8 bases from J, the junction contained 8 bases not matched to a gene. The CDR3 DNA reads as TGCAGCGTTGGTGGGGACAGGGTGGAGGGCTACACCTTC. This encodes CSVGGDRVEGYTF.

The CDR3 DNA sequence: TGTGCCAGTAAAGTCCAGGGCGGTGGCTACACCTTC. Amino acid sequence: CASKVQGGGYTF. The chain is built from TRBV19 and TRBJ1-2, with a tentative D call TRBD1 (5 bases). CDR1 is LNHDA and CDR2 is SQIVND in the germline V gene (reference sequence). The CDR3 totals 12 residues. Deletions cut 7 bases from V and 7 bases from J, with 13 bases between.

This clonotype was counted only a few times. The V and J genes are TRBV4-1 and TRBJ2-1; 8 bases map to TRBD2. This CDR3 spans 13 amino acids. After removal of 10 bases from V and 0 bases from J, the junction contained 2 bases not matched to a gene. Germline CDR1 reads MGHRA; CDR2 reads YSYEKL. Written as DNA, the CDR3 is TGCGCCACCGGGACTAGCTCCTACAATGAGCAGTTCTTC. The encoded protein is CATGTSSYNEQFF.

The chain has TRBV25-1 and TRBJ2-7; D is unclear. V dropped 5 bases and J dropped 2 bases, with 10 bases sitting between them. From germline, CDR1 is MGHDK and CDR2 SYGVNS. This CDR3 comprises 13 residues. CDR3 protein: CASSSCRPYEQYV. The CDR3 nucleotides read TGTGCCAGCAGTTCTTGTAGGCCCTACGAGCAGTACGTC.

J is TRBJ2-5 and V is TRBV4-3; D tentatively reads TRBD1 or TRBD2 (5 bases each). This CDR3 contains 14 residues. Trimming took off 0 bases at V and 2 bases at J, with 7 bases between the two ends. Germline V gene lookup returns CDR1 LGHNA and CDR2 YSLEER. The CDR3 reads CASSQDWGQETQYF. The CDR3 DNA reads TGCGCCAGCAGCCAAGATTGGGGGCAAGAGACCCAGTACTTC.

The chain couples TRBV2 to TRBJ2-2; D is undetermined. V was pared by 6 bases and J by 9 bases, with 8 bases between. Germline lookup yields CDR1 SNHLY and CDR2 FYNNEI. The CDR3 loop spans 11 amino acids. CDR3 bases: TGTGCCAGCAGAGTTACAAGGGAGCTGTTTTTT. This codes for CASRVTRELFF. Full variable domain (remainder filled in from reference TRBV2 and TRBJ2-2): EPEVTQTPSHQVTQMGQEVILRCVPISNHLYFYWYRQILGQKVEFLVSFYNNEISEKSEIFDDQFSVERPDGSNFTLKIRSTKLEDSAMYFCASRVTRELFFGEGSRLTVL.

The V call is TRBV7-8, the J call TRBJ2-7, with 8 bases lining up with TRBD2. The CDR3 length is 16 residues. V shed 5 bases, J shed 7 bases, and the junction held 16 bases outside the gene matches. Germline V lookup: CDR1 SGHVS, CDR2 FQNEAQ. The CDR3 DNA is TGTGCCAGCAGCGGGGATAGCGGGATGATGGCTAGGGAGCAGTACTTC. Residues: CASSGDSGMMAREQYF.

CDR3 bases: TGTGCCAGCAGCCATCTTGGGGGCTCCGCTGGCTACACCTTC. This translates into CASSHLGGSAGYTF. The J gene is TRBJ1-2, the V gene TRBV25-1, with D perhaps TRBD1 (6 bases). The CDR3 is 14 residues long. V lost 6 bases and J lost 7, with 18 bases in between. The germline CDR1 and CDR2 sequences are MGHDK and SYGVNS.

V gene TRBV5-4 combines with J gene TRBJ2-1, with D tentatively TRBD1 (6 bases). CDR1 SGHNT and CDR2 YYREEE come from the germline V gene (reference sequence). Trimming pared 3 bases from V and 6 bases from J, leaving 16 bases between. The CDR3 sequence is 15 residues long. CDR3: CASSSTGQPSNEQFF. CDR3 DNA sequence: TGTGCCAGCAGCTCAACCGGACAGCCGAGCAATGAGCAGTTCTTC. The full variable domain, in which reference TRBV5-4 and TRBJ2-1 provide the parts outside the CDR3, is ETGVTQSPTHLIKTRGQQVTLRCSSQSGHNTVSWYQQALGQGPQFIFQYYREEENGRGNFPPRFSGLQFPNYSSELNVNALELDDSALYLCASSSTGQPSNEQFFGPGTRLTVL.

CDR3 nucleotide sequence: TGTGCCAGCAGACGTTGGGGATTAGCGGATAGCACAGATACGCAGTATTTT. It codes for CASRRWGLADSTDTQYF. The gene calls are TRBV12-3 or TRBV12-4 and TRBJ2-3; tentatively, D is TRBD2 (6 bases). This CDR3 has 17 amino acids. V dropped 6 bases and J dropped 0 bases, with 19 bases sitting between them.

This sequence joins TRBV4-3 and TRBJ1-2; unclear D gene. Trimming pared 0 bases from V and 6 bases from J, leaving 14 bases between. In germline, CDR1 is LGHNA, CDR2 YSLEER. There are 15 residues in the CDR3. CDR3 in amino acids: CASSQDGRSQDGYTF. DNA of the CDR3: TGCGCCAGCAGCCAAGATGGGAGGAGCCAGGATGGCTACACCTTC.

V and J are TRBV29-1 and TRBJ2-7; D is undetermined. The CDR3 extends over 11 amino acids. Germline-derived CDR1 and CDR2 are SQVTM and ANQGSEA. V lost 6 bases, J lost 0 bases, and 6 bases lay in between. The DNA for the CDR3 is TGCAGCGTCGTTGGCTCCTACGAGCAGTACTTC. It codes for CSVVGSYEQYF.

The chain uses TRBV29-1 and TRBJ2-3, with D possibly being TRBD2 (5 bases). This CDR3 comprises 15 residues. Trimming cost V 4 bases and J 0 bases, with 14 bases left between them. Germline V CDR1 and CDR2: SQVTM, ANQGSEA. CDR3 DNA sequence: TGCAGCGTTGTCGCGGGCAGTCGTAGCACAGATACGCAGTATTTT. This sequence encodes CSVVAGSRSTDTQYF.

The V call is TRBV10-3, the J call TRBJ2-7, with D perhaps matching TRBD2 (5 bases). The CDR3 spans 14 residues. Per germline, CDR1 ENHRY and CDR2 SYGVKD. V was trimmed by 4 bases and J by 6 bases, leaving 16 bases between them. CDR3 sequence reads: CAISGGSVPREQYF. The CDR3 bases are TGTGCCATCAGTGGAGGGAGCGTACCTCGCGAGCAGTACTTC.

The chain recombines TRBV14 with TRBJ2-7; D uncertain. This CDR3 has 12 amino acids. The germline V and J ends were trimmed by 0 bases and 3 bases, with 3 bases remaining between them. Germline CDR1 and CDR2: SGHDN and FVKESK. For the CDR3, the DNA is TGTGCCAGCAGCCAAGACCACTACGAGCAGTACTTC. Translated: CASSQDHYEQYF.

The V and J genes are TRBV20-1 and TRBJ2-1; D remains ambiguous. Germline lookup yields CDR1 DFQATT and CDR2 SNEGSKA (reference sequence). The CDR3 totals 14 residues. The V end was cut by 4 bases, the J end by 7 bases, with 17 bases between. CDR3 sequence reads: CSANTIGTRNEQFF. In DNA, the CDR3 is TGCAGTGCTAATACGATCGGAACCCGAAATGAGCAGTTCTTC.

This clonotype was observed a single time. This chain links TRBV9 with TRBJ1-2; 10 bases fit TRBD1. J gave up 4 bases and V 3 bases, and 9 bases lay outside the gene matches. The CDR3 sequence is 16 residues long. Germline CDR1 SGDLS, CDR2 YYNGEE. The CDR3 DNA follows: TGTGCCAGCAGCGACGAGGGGACAGGGGTATCCTATGGCTACACCTTC. Its translation: CASSDEGTGVSYGYTF.

The CDR3 sequence: CASGQGATTGELFF. In DNA form, the CDR3 reads TGTGCCAGTGGCCAGGGGGCTACCACCGGGGAGCTGTTTTTT. This chain connects TRBV12-3 or TRBV12-4 to TRBJ2-2; TRBD1 matches at 8 bases. Trimming cost V 9 bases and J 4 bases; bases outside gene matches: 7. The CDR3 has 14 residues.

The chain combines TRBV20-1 with TRBJ2-1; 9 bases match TRBD2. CDR3 length: 15 residues. V was pared by 6 bases and J by 2 bases, with 8 bases of the junction left unmatched. Germline-derived CDR1 and CDR2 are DFQATT and SNEGSKA (reference sequence). Written as DNA, the CDR3 is TGCAGTGCGCCCGTGGGCGGGGGGGCCTACAATGAGCAGTTCTTC. Protein product: CSAPVGGGAYNEQFF.

J is TRBJ2-4 and V is TRBV28; 15 bases line up with TRBD2. Germline-derived CDR1 and CDR2 are MDHEN and SYDVKM. The junction had 2 bases not matched to a gene; V was cut back by 4 bases and J by 4 bases. The CDR3 has 16 amino acids. CDR3 nucleotides: TGTGCCAGCAGTTCCGGGACTAGCGGGGGGAAAAACATTCAGTACTTC. Protein: CASSSGTSGGKNIQYF.

The rearrangement links TRBV29-1 to TRBJ2-3, with D perhaps TRBD2 (7 bases). The V gene's germline CDR1 is SQVTM and CDR2 ANQGSEA. The ends were cut back, 7 bases at V and 2 bases at J, with 16 bases in the middle. There are 14 residues in the CDR3. In nucleotides, the CDR3 is TGCAGCGCCATCGGGGGGCTTCCCACAGATACGCAGTATTTT. This gives the protein CSAIGGLPTDTQYF.

This chain links TRBV19 with TRBJ2-4; 8 bases map to TRBD1. From germline, CDR1 is LNHDA and CDR2 SQIVND (reference sequence). The length of the CDR3 is 14 residues. Trimming removed 7 bases from V and 2 bases from J; junction bases left unmatched: 4. The DNA of the CDR3 is TGTGCCAGTAAGGACAGGGAAACCAAAAACATTCAGTACTTC. This sequence encodes CASKDRETKNIQYF.

V is TRBV20-1 and J is TRBJ2-3; no definite D call. V lost 5 bases, J lost 6 bases, and 9 bases lay in between. CDR1 is DFQATT, CDR2 SNEGSKA, per germline (reference sequence). This CDR3 region has 11 residues. The CDR3 sequence: CSAPFLDTQYF. In DNA, the CDR3 is TGCAGTGCTCCCTTCTTGGATACGCAGTATTTT.

V usage is TRBV5-1 and J usage is TRBJ2-7, with D possibly being TRBD2 (6 bases). In germline, CDR1 is SGHRS, CDR2 YFSETQ. The CDR3 extends over 15 amino acids. V was shortened by 1 base and J by 6 bases, with 17 bases between the two germline ends. The CDR3 spells CASSLRSTSSAEQYF. The CDR3, as DNA: TGCGCCAGCAGCTTGCGGTCGACTTCTAGCGCCGAGCAGTACTTC.

V usage is TRBV2 and J usage is TRBJ1-2; tentative D call: TRBD1 (5 bases). The germline gives CDR1 SNHLY, CDR2 FYNNEI. This CDR3 has 17 residues. Trimming left V 4 bases short and J 4 bases short, with 22 bases between. CDR3 coding DNA: TGTGCCAGCAGTGTCGCAAGGGGCTCTTCTAGCCTCTATGGCTACACCTTC. Encoded protein: CASSVARGSSSLYGYTF.

The CDR3 loop reads CASSLGSGLAKNIQYF. The CDR3 DNA sequence: TGTGCCAGCAGTTTAGGTTCCGGGCTAGCCAAAAACATTCAGTACTTC. This chain links TRBV12-3 or TRBV12-4 with TRBJ2-4; no reliable D call. CDR3 size: 16 residues. The V gene lost 1 base and the J gene lost 0 bases, with 10 bases spanning the gap.

The chain is built from TRBV20-1 and TRBJ2-5, with D perhaps given as TRBD1 or TRBD2 (5 bases each). Germline V gene sequence: CDR1 DFQATT, CDR2 SNEGSKA (reference sequence). This CDR3 comprises 13 residues. The V gene lost 5 bases and the J gene lost 3 bases, with 13 bases spanning the gap. CDR3 sequence: CSAPHGGEETQYF. In DNA, the CDR3 is TGCAGTGCTCCCCATGGGGGAGAAGAGACCCAGTACTTC.

The genes are TRBV9 and TRBJ2-4; D call uncertain. The CDR3 runs to 15 residues. Per germline, CDR1 SGDLS and CDR2 YYNGEE. Trimming left V 4 bases short and J 6 bases short, with 17 bases between. The CDR3: CASSPGFGPGNIQYF. CDR3 nucleotide sequence: TGTGCCAGCAGCCCCGGGTTCGGGCCGGGAAACATTCAGTACTTC.

V and J are TRBV5-6 and TRBJ2-5; D possibly corresponds to TRBD1 (6 bases). Germline CDR1 reads SGHDT; CDR2 reads YYEEEE. CDR3 length: 13 amino acids. The V and J ends lost 4 bases and 5 bases respectively, with 12 bases between them. DNA for the CDR3: TGTGCCAGCAGCGACACAGGGATGGAGACCCAGTACTTC. Translating gives CASSDTGMETQYF.